This TCR beta chain is drawn from a study of T cell responses to AZD1222 COVID-19 vaccine (dated by TCRdb to the early 2020s). Regarding the complete study: Because spike-specific TCR depth and breadth did not differ between the two schedules, AZD1222 recipients who got a second dose at roughly 4 weeks were pooled with those who got a second dose at roughly 12 weeks. A total of 230 to 250 trial participants underwent TCR sequencing, of whom under 220 had received two doses of AZD1222 and around 25 had received two doses of the MenACWY control vaccine. Enrollment into the trials was organized by age into subgroups of 18-55, 56-69 and 70-plus years, and those subgroups contained approximately 160, 26 and 62 TCR-sequenced participants, respectively. The full study reports these points: Participants were mostly white British, with more females than males. The authors suggested clonal diversity may have been underestimated. Only a handful of AZD1222 recipients were SARS-CoV-2 seropositive at baseline, limiting conclusions about previously exposed vaccinees. Because no day 14 peak-response samples were available, the repertoires could be characterized only after the peak T cell response. CD4 TCRs associated with the vaccine covered the entire spike protein, and the dominant responses were in regions 160-218 and 743-854. The 56-69-year group was small, and its depth increase did not reach significance, likely because of low power. After two AZD1222 doses, both the breadth and the depth of spike-specific TCRs were significantly higher than at day 0 and than in MenACWY recipients. Epitopes outside the regions mutated in the B.1.351 and B.1.1.7 variants were reportedly recognized by nearly half of the unique spike-specific TCRs.

CDR1 LGHDT and CDR2 YNNKEL are derived from the germline V gene (reference sequence). From the cysteine through the phenylalanine, the CDR3 covers 15 amino acids. CDR3 DNA only is kept here, 45 bases in frame from base 1. V is reduced by 0 bases and J by 4 bases, leaving a spacing of 10 bases between them. The sample holds one count of this clone. The target of this receptor is not known. Per-base quality was not reported, and no clone a single base away is much larger than it. The meaning of the sample's time point label: baseline before first vaccination. Vaccinee samples were obtained from the UK trials COV001 and COV002, which included a single-blind randomized controlled phase 2/3 trial of AZD1222 (ChAdOx1 nCoV-19) in healthy adults. For TCRbeta chain sequencing, PBMC samples were collected from trial participants at day 0 and at day 28 after the second dose. The CDR3 regions of human TCRbeta chains were analyzed by immunosequencing. As for how the authors treated the data: Repertoire TCRs were checked for matches against a reference library of SARS-CoV-2-specific TCRs that had been generated using the MIRA antigen-specificity platform. Breadth was defined as the fraction of unique TCRs that were SARS-CoV-2-associated. Depth was defined as the fraction of total T cells that were SARS-CoV-2-associated. Using the MIRA data, each spike-specific TCR was assigned both to the spike region to which the TCR was reactive and to a CD4 or CD8 class. Log10-transformed breadth and depth values were compared by one-way ANOVA with Sidak's multiple comparisons tests. This immuneACCESS table, as held by TCRdb, lists in-frame sequences with V and J called but not all clones. Of the missing ones, under half trace to an unresolved V gene in checked studies; the others have no known cause. V and J calls and clone size are those listed in that table; D and trimming were worked out from the DNA. The sample data list some 150,000 clones, and 91% of these were observed just once. The ten largest clones capture less than 5.5% of the sample.

The specimen comprised peripheral blood, sampled on day 0 of AZD1222 vaccination. The sequence was obtained from an adult in good health. The chain is encoded by TRBV3-1 (or the pseudogene TRBV3-2) joined to TRBJ2-1, with TRBD1 tentatively as D gene (5 bases match). The DNA is TGTGCCAGCAGCCAAGAGGCGACAGTTTACAATGAGCAGTTCTTC. It codes for CASSQEATVYNEQFF.